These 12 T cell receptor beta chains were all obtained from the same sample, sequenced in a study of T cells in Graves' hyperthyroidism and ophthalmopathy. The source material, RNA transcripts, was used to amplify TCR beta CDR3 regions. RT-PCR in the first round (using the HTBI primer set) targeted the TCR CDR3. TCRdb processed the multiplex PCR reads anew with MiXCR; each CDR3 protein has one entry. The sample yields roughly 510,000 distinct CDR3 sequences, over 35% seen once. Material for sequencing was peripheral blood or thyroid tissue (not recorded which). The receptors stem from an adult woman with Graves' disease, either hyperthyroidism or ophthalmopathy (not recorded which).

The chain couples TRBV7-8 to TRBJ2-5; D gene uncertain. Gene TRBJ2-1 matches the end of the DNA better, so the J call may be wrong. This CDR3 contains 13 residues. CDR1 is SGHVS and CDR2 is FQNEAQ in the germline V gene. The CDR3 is CASTQTATDTQFF. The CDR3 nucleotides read TGTGCCAGCACCCAAACGGCAACAGATACGCAGTTCTTC.

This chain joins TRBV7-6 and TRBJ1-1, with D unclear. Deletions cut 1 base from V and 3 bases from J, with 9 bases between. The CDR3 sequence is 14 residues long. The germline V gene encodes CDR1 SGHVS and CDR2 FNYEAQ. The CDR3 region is CASSLGGFDTEAFF. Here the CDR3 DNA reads TGTGCCAGCAGCTTAGGAGGTTTCGACACTGAAGCTTTCTTT.

The CDR3 nucleotides are TGCGCCAGCAGCCAAGATGAGGGCTGGCTCACTGAAGCTTTCTTT. The encoded protein is CASSQDEGWLTEAFF. The rearrangement joins TRBV4-1 to TRBJ1-1, with D uncertain. From germline, CDR1 is MGHRA and CDR2 YSYEKL. This CDR3 comprises 15 residues. Trimming removed 0 bases from V and 4 bases from J, with 12 bases in between.

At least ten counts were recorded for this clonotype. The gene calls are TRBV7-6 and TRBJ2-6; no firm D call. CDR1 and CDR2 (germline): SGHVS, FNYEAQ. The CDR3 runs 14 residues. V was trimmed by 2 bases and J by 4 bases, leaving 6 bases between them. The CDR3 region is CASSLSTGANVLTF. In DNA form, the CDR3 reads TGTGCCAGCAGCTTATCCACGGGGGCCAACGTCCTGACTTTC.

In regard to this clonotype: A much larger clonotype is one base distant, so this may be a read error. The CDR3 loop reads CASGLAIASGSMNTGELFF. CDR3 DNA sequence: TGCGCCAGCGGCTTGGCCATAGCTAGCGGGAGTATGAACACCGGGGAGCTGTTTTTT. The chain has TRBV5-1 and TRBJ2-2; 10 positions agree with TRBD2. The CDR3 covers 19 residues. Looked up from germline, CDR1 is SGHRS and CDR2 is YFSETQ.

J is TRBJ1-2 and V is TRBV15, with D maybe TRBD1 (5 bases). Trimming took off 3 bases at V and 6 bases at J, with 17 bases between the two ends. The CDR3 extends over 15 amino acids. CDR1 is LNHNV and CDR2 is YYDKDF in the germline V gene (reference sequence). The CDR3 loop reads CATSSPIPDSHGYTF. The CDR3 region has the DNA TGTGCCACCAGCAGCCCTATCCCCGACAGTCATGGCTACACCTTC.

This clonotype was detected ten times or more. The CDR3 bases are TGTGCCAGCAGCTTAGTGGCTAGCGGGATCCGGGAGACCCAGTACTTC. Protein sequence: CASSLVASGIRETQYF. The chain joins TRBV7-2 to TRBJ2-5, with TRBD2 matching 9 bases. The germline CDR1 and CDR2 sequences are SGHTA and FQGNSA. J was trimmed by 5 bases and V by 1 base; bases with no gene match: 8. There are 16 residues in the CDR3.

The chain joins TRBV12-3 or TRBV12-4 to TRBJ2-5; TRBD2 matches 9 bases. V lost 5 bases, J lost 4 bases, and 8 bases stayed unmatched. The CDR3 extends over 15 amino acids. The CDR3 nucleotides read TGTGCCAGCAGTACGCACGCGGGAGGGTCAGAGACCCAGTACTTC. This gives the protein CASSTHAGGSETQYF.

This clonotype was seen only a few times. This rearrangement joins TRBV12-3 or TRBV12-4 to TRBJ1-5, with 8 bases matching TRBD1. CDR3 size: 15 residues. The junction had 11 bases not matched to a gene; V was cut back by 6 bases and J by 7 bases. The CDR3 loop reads CASSPDGTGGQPQHF. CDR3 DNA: TGTGCCAGCAGCCCGGACGGCACAGGGGGACAGCCCCAGCATTTT.

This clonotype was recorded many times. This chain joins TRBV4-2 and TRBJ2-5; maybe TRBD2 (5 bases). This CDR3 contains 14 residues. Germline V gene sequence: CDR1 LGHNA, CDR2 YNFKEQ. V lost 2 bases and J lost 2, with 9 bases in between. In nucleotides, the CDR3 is TGTGCCAGCAGCCAACAAGCGGATCAAGAGACCCAGTACTTC. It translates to CASSQQADQETQYF.

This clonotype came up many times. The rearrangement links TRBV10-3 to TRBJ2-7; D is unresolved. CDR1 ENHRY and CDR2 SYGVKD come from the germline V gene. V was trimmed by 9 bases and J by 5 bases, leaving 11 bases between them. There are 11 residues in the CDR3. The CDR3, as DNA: TGTGCCATAACATCAAAAAACGAGCAGTACTTC. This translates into CAITSKNEQYF.

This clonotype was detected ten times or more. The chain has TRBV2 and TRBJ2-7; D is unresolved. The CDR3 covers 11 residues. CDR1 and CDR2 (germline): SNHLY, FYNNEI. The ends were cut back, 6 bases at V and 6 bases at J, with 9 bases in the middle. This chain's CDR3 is CASRGNGEQYF. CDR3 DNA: TGTGCCAGCAGGGGGAACGGCGAGCAGTACTTC.